These 3 T cell receptor beta chains were sequenced from one sample in a study of blood T cell repertoires in COVID-19. Method: immunoSEQ multiplex PCR; TCRdb's copy keeps in-frame clones and lacks some. Here the sample spans 70,000 or so clones, more than 70% being singletons. The sample was peripheral blood. Every receptor here comes from a human donor in a cohort sampled during active COVID-19.

The CDR3 is CASSPGETQYF. CDR3 bases: TGCGCCAGCAGCCCCGGGGAGACCCAGTACTTC. The chain couples TRBV5-1 to TRBJ2-5; D ambiguous. The CDR3 length is 11 residues. The V gene's germline CDR1 is SGHRS and CDR2 YFSETQ. Trimming pared 4 bases from V and 5 bases from J, leaving 6 bases between.

The chain uses TRBV11-2 and TRBJ2-2; the D gene is possibly TRBD2 (6 bases). The CDR3 length is 14 residues. The V end was cut by 6 bases, the J end by 4 bases, with 12 bases between. Germline V gene data show CDR1 as SGHAT and CDR2 as FQNNGV. For the CDR3, the DNA is TGTGCCAGCAGTTTAACCGGGGGCACCGGGGAGCTGTTTTTT. Translation: CASSLTGGTGELFF. The entire variable domain, with the rest obtained from reference TRBV11-2 and TRBJ2-2, is as follows: EAGVAQSPRYKIIEKRQSVAFWCNPISGHATLYWYQQILGQGPKLLIQFQNNGVVDDSQLPKDRFSAERLKGVDSTLKIQPAKLEDSAVYLCASSLTGGTGELFFGEGSRLTVL.

The CDR3 spells CASSHPMSSYNEQFF. As DNA, the CDR3 is TGTGCCAGCAGCCACCCTATGAGCTCCTACAATGAGCAGTTCTTC. This chain uses TRBV14 with TRBJ2-1; no clear D gene. There are 15 residues in the CDR3. The germline CDR1 and CDR2 sequences are SGHDN and FVKESK. Trimming cost V 3 bases and J 0 bases, with 9 bases left between them.